This entry concerns a single TCR beta chain. These data come from a study of OX40 agonist ivuxolimab in advanced cancers. On the study more broadly: The drug used for patients, ivuxolimab, was an agonistic anti-OX40 (CD134) antibody.

The length of the CDR3 is 17 residues. Per germline, CDR1 PRHDT and CDR2 FYEKMQ (reference sequence). The V end lost 3 bases, the J end lost 0 bases, and 17 bases lay between the germline ends. It was autoimmune disease history or systemic immunosuppression that excluded patients. Assay: immunoSEQ multiplex PCR; the TCRdb copy retains only in-frame clones and omits some. This table holds tens of thousands of clones, approximately 79% found once. This chain joins TRBV13 and TRBJ2-5; possibly TRBD2 for D (6 bases). The TCR originated in an adult with an advanced solid tumor such as melanoma, head and neck, liver or kidney cancer. Material: CD4+ or CD8+ T cells sorted from blood, obtained in a trial of the OX40 agonist ivuxolimab. CDR3 loop: CASSFGLPYPYQETQYF. CDR3 DNA: TGTGCCAGCAGCTTCGGACTACCCTATCCGTACCAAGAGACCCAGTACTTC.